A single T cell receptor (beta chain) is shown here with its context. As yet, its antigen is unknown. A multiplex PCR was run with 60 Vbeta primers and 13 Jbeta primers. Assay used: immunoSEQ multiplex PCR; TCRdb lists only in-frame clones, some missing. The table records 200,000 or so clones, roughly 83% of them present only once. This record belongs to a study of cytomegalovirus exposure and HLA in healthy donors. General study points: With further analysis later on, most CMV-associated TCR beta chains appeared HLA-restricted. In an earlier analysis, most TCR beta V segments were productive about 87% or about 30% of the time.

CDR1 SEHNR and CDR2 FQNEAQ come from the germline V gene (reference sequence). V trimming: 8 bases; J trimming: 2 bases; junction bases outside the gene matches: 9. The CDR3 runs to 15 residues. The receptor's source is a male donor in good health and CMV-seropositive. The rearrangement uses TRBV7-9 and TRBJ2-3; 8 bases align to TRBD2. Input material: PBMCs. The CDR3 nucleotides are TGTGCCAGCGGCAAGCGGGGGCCCCCCACAGATACGCAGTATTTT. Its protein product is CASGKRGPPTDTQYF.